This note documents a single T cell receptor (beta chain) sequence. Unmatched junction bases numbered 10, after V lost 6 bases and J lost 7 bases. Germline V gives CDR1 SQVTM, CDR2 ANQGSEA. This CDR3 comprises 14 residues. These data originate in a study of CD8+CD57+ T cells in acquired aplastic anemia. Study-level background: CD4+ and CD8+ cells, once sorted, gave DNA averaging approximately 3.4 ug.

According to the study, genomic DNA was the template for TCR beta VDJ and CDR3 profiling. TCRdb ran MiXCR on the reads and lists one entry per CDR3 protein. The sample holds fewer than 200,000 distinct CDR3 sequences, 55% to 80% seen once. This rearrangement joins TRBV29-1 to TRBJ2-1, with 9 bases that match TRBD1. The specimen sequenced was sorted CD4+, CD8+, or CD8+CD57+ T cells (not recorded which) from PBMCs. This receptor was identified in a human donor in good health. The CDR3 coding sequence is TGCAGCGTCTTGAATGGACAGGGGTGGAATGAGCAGTTCTTC. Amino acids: CSVLNGQGWNEQFF.